This T cell receptor beta chain was recorded in a study of T cells in Graves' hyperthyroidism and ophthalmopathy (dated by TCRdb to between 2019 and 2020). Concerning the study at large: Peripheral blood was collected at initial diagnosis, before any treatment. Thyroid tissue and blood T-cell repertoires from about 6 Graves' hyperthyroidism patients were also compared in the study. According to the paper, TCR Vbeta CDR3 sequencing was carried out on about 140 peripheral blood samples, which came from under 50 ophthalmopathy, around 74 hyperthyroidism and roughly 17 progressor patients. The 95 to 100 discovery patients were randomly split 7:3 into training and test sets. A discovery cohort of roughly 100 patients, 43 with Graves' ophthalmopathy and roughly 59 with stable Graves' hyperthyroidism, was used to find distinguishing TCR V-J signatures. Prospective prediction of ophthalmopathy was tested in an independent validation cohort of 18 to 20 hyperthyroidism patients and some 17 patients who later progressed to ophthalmopathy. Following sampling, methimazole starting at 30 mg daily was given to hyperthyroidism patients, and high-dose intravenous methylprednisolone was given to ophthalmopathy patients. The full study reports these points: In validation, the model predicted progression to ophthalmopathy with just under 71% sensitivity and about 73% specificity, a median of 6.5 months before onset. Most expanded thyroid clonotypes (frequency above 0.001) were also detected in blood, suggesting blood repertoires may reflect thyroid immune responses. A model built on a 13 V-J signature distinguished ophthalmopathy from stable hyperthyroidism, reaching about 89% sensitivity and approximately 83% specificity in cross-validation and 80%/75% in testing. Sample size was not statistically predetermined, and investigators were not blinded to group allocation.

This clonotype was seen more than once but under ten times. The clone's antigen remains unknown. It has no much larger one-base neighbor in the sample; base qualities were not kept. The TCR beta CDR3 regions were amplified from RNA transcripts. The TCR CDR3 was subjected to a first round of RT-PCR using the HTBI primer set and the Qiagen OneStep RT-PCR kit. Libraries were constructed in a second round of multiplex PCR, after which size selection and purification were carried out. Sequencing of the libraries was done on an Illumina HiSeq2000 using paired-end 100 bp reads. The authors' pipeline ran thus. SOAPnuke was used to process the raw data, throwing out any read that contained adapters or uncalled bases, had a mean Phred below 15, or lacked an exact constant-primer or identifier match. COPE v1.2.5 was used to merge the high-quality paired reads, and each unique nucleotide sequence was defined as a clonotype. MiTCR v1.1 was used to align clonotypes to the IMGT TRBV, TRBD and TRBJ reference segments. Only V-J combinations with frequency above 0.0001, covering about 99% of repertoires, were analysed. The TCS score was defined as F50 (clonal expansion) divided by E x V (chaos), with BLOSUM62-based TCRdist calculated between CDR3 peptides within each V-J. Welch's t-statistics and random forest reduced just over 500 V-J features to 13, which were used in a naive Bayes classifier (R e1071). TCRdb trimmed public reads at Q25 via fastp, called clones via MiXCR and kept in-frame beta chains. Every entry covers one CDR3 protein and lists the most common genes and DNA from its rows. TCRdb's processing, not the study's, gives the V and J calls here. This sample lists around 420,000 distinct CDR3 sequences; roughly 14% were detected once. The ten largest clones add up to around 7.7% of the sample.

Stable Graves' hyperthyroidism was defined as the absence of progression to ophthalmopathy over 18 months of follow-up. Hyperthyroidism patients were aged 18 to 65 years and newly diagnosed, with disease duration of less than 2 months. Exclusion was applied to patients with uncontrolled infections, other autoimmune diseases, pregnancy or lactation. Diagnoses were established on the basis of clinical symptoms, serum thyroxine and TRAb, thyroid ultrasound, and orbital computed tomography. Ficoll-Paque density gradient centrifugation was used to isolate PBMCs from around 10 ml of fresh peripheral blood. Total RNA was extracted with Trizol reagent, and quality was checked on an Agilent 2100 Bioanalyzer. Including the terminal cysteine and phenylalanine, the CDR3 comprises 16 residues. Only the CDR3 part of the read is kept: 48 bases, read in frame from the first base. Taken from the germline V gene, the CDR1 and CDR2 loops are MNHEY and SVGAGI. V is reduced by 0 bases and J by 0 bases, leaving a spacing of 9 bases between them.

This sequence was found in a woman aged 18-29 years with Graves' hyperthyroidism. Sequenced material: blood. The V and J segments used are TRBV6-5 and TRBJ2-1; the D region possibly corresponds to TRBD2 (5 bases align). CDR3 region: CASSYSPEASYNEQFF. Read as DNA, the sequence is TGTGCCAGCAGTTACTCGCCGGAGGCCTCCTACAATGAGCAGTTCTTC.